The 10 T cell receptor beta chains presented below share a single source sample, sequenced in a study of T-cell reconstitution after alpha-beta-depleted transplantation in children. Unique molecular identifiers tagged the TCRbeta library. TCRdb redid the calling of the PCR reads with MiXCR, one entry per CDR3 protein. The sample yields about 200,000 distinct CDR3 sequences, 14% to 15% seen once. The sequencing here drew on PBMCs from the stem cell graft donor, taken from the stem cell graft. These receptors all stem from a human donor who donated a stem cell graft to a child with acute lymphoblastic leukemia.

This clonotype has a count of ten or more. This rearrangement joins TRBV12-3 or TRBV12-4 to TRBJ1-2; D is possibly TRBD1 (5 bases). CDR3 size: 12 residues. Trimming took off 7 bases at V and 7 bases at J, with 13 bases between the two ends. CDR3 in DNA: TGTGCCAGCACCACTATTGGGGGTGGCTACACCTTC. It specifies CASTTIGGGYTF.

This clonotype was picked up a small number of times. This rearrangement joins TRBV10-2 to TRBJ1-1; 8 bases align to TRBD1. V was clipped by 2 bases and J by 10 bases; unmatched bases: 21. Germline assignment: CDR1 WSHSY and CDR2 SAAADI. The CDR3 totals 18 residues. The CDR3 reads CASSEGPDRGTLKRGAFF. The CDR3 nucleotides read TGCGCCAGCAGTGAGGGTCCCGACAGGGGTACGTTGAAACGGGGAGCTTTCTTT.

This clonotype appeared many times. This chain joins TRBV28 and TRBJ2-1; 7 positions agree with TRBD1. CDR3 length: 16 residues. CDR1 is MDHEN, CDR2 SYDVKM, per germline. J gave up 2 bases and V 1 base, and 5 bases lay outside the gene matches. The CDR3 DNA follows: TGTGCCAGCAGTTTATCAGGGGGAGACGCCTACAATGAGCAGTTCTTC. Protein product: CASSLSGGDAYNEQFF.

The sample holds many counts of this clonotype. The V gene is TRBV3-1, the J gene TRBJ2-3; D is ambiguous. CDR3 length: 12 amino acids. CDR1 and CDR2 from the germline V gene are LGHDT and YNNKEL (reference sequence). The V end was cut by 3 bases, the J end by 6 bases, with 7 bases between. In DNA, the CDR3 is TGTGCCAGCAGCCAGACTGGGGATACGCAGTATTTT. Its translation is CASSQTGDTQYF.

J is TRBJ2-7 and V is TRBV20-1; D possibly uses TRBD1 or TRBD2 (5 bases each). V lost 3 bases and J lost 3, with 15 bases in between. The CDR3 is 14 residues long. Germline values: CDR1 DFQATT, CDR2 SNEGSKA (reference sequence). The CDR3 loop is CSARGPGAGYEQYF. For the CDR3, the DNA is TGCAGTGCTAGGGGCCCCGGGGCAGGCTACGAGCAGTACTTC.

The DNA of the CDR3 is TGTGCCAGCAGCTTCGTCCCCAGGCTCACAGATACGCAGTATTTT. It yields the protein CASSFVPRLTDTQYF. The chain is built from TRBV7-9 and TRBJ2-3, with D unclear. The CDR3 is made up of 15 amino acids. Germline V lookup: CDR1 SEHNR, CDR2 FQNEAQ (reference sequence). The V end was cut by 3 bases, the J end by 2 bases, with 12 bases between.

This clonotype has just a few counts. The chain recombines TRBV27 with TRBJ2-7; 11 positions match TRBD2. Looked up from germline, CDR1 is MNHEY and CDR2 is SMNVEV (reference sequence). This CDR3 is built from 19 residues. V trimming: 4 bases; J trimming: 2 bases; junction bases outside the gene matches: 16. CDR3 region: CASSSSTSGKGGRPYEQYF. DNA of the CDR3: TGTGCCAGCAGTTCCTCGACTAGCGGGAAAGGTGGAAGACCCTACGAGCAGTACTTC.

This clonotype showed up many times. This chain connects TRBV10-2 to TRBJ1-2, with TRBD1 matching 9 bases. This CDR3 comprises 12 residues. With 10 bases clipped from V and 10 bases from J, the junction kept 10 bases outside the gene matches. Germline values: CDR1 WSHSY, CDR2 SAAADI. CDR3: CATRDREVDYTF. CDR3 nucleotides: TGCGCCACCCGGGACAGGGAAGTTGACTACACCTTC.

The gene calls are TRBV6-1 and TRBJ1-1, with a possible D match to TRBD1 (6 bases). Between the trimmed V and J ends, which lost 3 bases and 6 bases, there was a span of 20 bases. CDR1 MNHNS and CDR2 SASEGT come from the germline V gene. This CDR3 is 16 amino acids long. Written as DNA, the CDR3 is TGTGCCAGCAGTGAGGACAATCAGGGGCGTTTCGCTGAAGCTTTCTTT. Translating gives CASSEDNQGRFAEAFF.

This clonotype was detected ten times or more. The chain couples TRBV20-1 to TRBJ1-2; no firm D call. V was shortened by 0 bases and J by 4 bases, with 12 bases between the two germline ends. Per germline, CDR1 DFQATT and CDR2 SNEGSKA (reference sequence). There are 14 residues in the CDR3. The DNA for the CDR3 is TGCAGTGCTAGAGATCTCCCTGGGGTCTATGGCTACACCTTC. Encoded protein: CSARDLPGVYGYTF.